Listed below are T cell receptor beta chains from one sample, sequenced in a study of blood T cells in healthy people across ages. TCRdb re-called the 5' RACE reads through MiXCR, storing one row per CDR3 protein. The table records 800,000 to 950,000 distinct CDR3 sequences, 29% of them present only once. These same records also appear under a second study, on T cells of mothers and their children.

The source material was blood. The source is a woman between 35 and 50 years old in good health. CDR3s include the opening cysteine and the closing phenylalanine or tryptophan. Fields, in order: clone size, CDR3 length, D gene, V gene, J gene, CDR3 DNA, CDR3 protein. A D gene is named only where the DNA matches it firmly. Clone size is stated in some rows and not others, as once, few, many or a class when expanded.

abundance: .; len: 13; d_gene: .; v_gene: TRBV20-1; j_gene: TRBJ1-2; CDR3nt: TGCAGTGCCTCCGGGGACGGTGCCTATGGCTACACCTTC; CDR3aa: CSASGDGAYGYTF
abundance: .; len: 15; d_gene: TRBD1; v_gene: TRBV5-1; j_gene: TRBJ1-1; CDR3nt: TGCGCCAGCAGCTTCGGCGGACAGGGGGGAACTGAAGCTTTCTTT; CDR3aa: CASSFGGQGGTEAFF
abundance: once; len: 14; d_gene: .; v_gene: TRBV7-7; j_gene: TRBJ2-2; CDR3nt: TGTGCTAGCAGCTTTTCAGCCTACACCGGGGAGCTGTTTTTT; CDR3aa: CASSFSAYTGELFF
abundance: many; len: 14; d_gene: .; v_gene: TRBV14; j_gene: TRBJ2-7; CDR3nt: TGTGCCAGCAGCCAAGATAGGGCCGACTACGAGCAGTACTTC; CDR3aa: CASSQDRADYEQYF
abundance: few; len: 15; d_gene: .; v_gene: TRBV28; j_gene: TRBJ1-6; CDR3nt: TGTGCCACAAACGCCGAAGGTCGGCATAATTCACCCCTCCACTTT; CDR3aa: CATNAEGRHNSPLHF
abundance: many; len: 19; d_gene: TRBD2; v_gene: TRBV10-3; j_gene: TRBJ2-7; CDR3nt: TGTGCCATCAGAGGGGTGTGGGCTAGCGGGGGAGAATCCTCCTACGAGCAGTACTTC; CDR3aa: CAIRGVWASGGESSYEQYF
abundance: many; len: 15; d_gene: TRBD2; v_gene: TRBV20-1; j_gene: TRBJ2-4; CDR3nt: TGCAGTGCTAGAGATGGGGCGGGGGATCTCAACATTCAGTACTTC; CDR3aa: CSARDGAGDLNIQYF
abundance: many; len: 17; d_gene: .; v_gene: TRBV24-1; j_gene: TRBJ2-3; CDR3nt: TGTGCCACCAGTGATTTGCCCGGGACTTCTAGCACAGATACGCAGTATTTT; CDR3aa: CATSDLPGTSSTDTQYF
abundance: .; len: 16; d_gene: .; v_gene: TRBV5-6; j_gene: TRBJ2-4; CDR3nt: TGTGCCAGCAGCGCGGCCCGGGGTTGGTCCTACAATGAGCAGTACTTC; CDR3aa: CASSAARGWSYNEQYF
abundance: .; len: 16; d_gene: .; v_gene: TRBV11-2; j_gene: TRBJ1-6; CDR3nt: TGTGCCAGCAGCTTGGGGGTGGCGCCGGGTGATTCACCCCTCCACTTT; CDR3aa: CASSLGVAPGDSPLHF
abundance: .; len: 18; d_gene: TRBD1; v_gene: TRBV13; j_gene: TRBJ1-1; CDR3nt: TGTGCCAGCAGCGCCCCCCGGGACAGGGGCCTCCTTAACACTGAAGCTTTCTTT; CDR3aa: CASSAPRDRGLLNTEAFF
abundance: .; len: 17; d_gene: TRBD1; v_gene: TRBV5-1; j_gene: TRBJ1-5; CDR3nt: TGCGCCAGCAGCTGTGGACAGGCGGCTATGATCGATCAGCCCCAGCATTTT; CDR3aa: CASSCGQAAMIDQPQHF
abundance: .; len: 13; d_gene: .; v_gene: TRBV25-1; j_gene: TRBJ2-4; CDR3nt: TGTGCCACCCTCGGACCCTTAAAAAACATTCAGTACTTC; CDR3aa: CATLGPLKNIQYF
abundance: few; len: 21; d_gene: TRBD2; v_gene: TRBV7-8; j_gene: TRBJ2-2; CDR3nt: TGTGCCAGCAGCTCACTAGTCCCGGGACTAGCGGGGGGACCGAACACCGGGGAGCTGTTTTTT; CDR3aa: CASSSLVPGLAGGPNTGELFF
abundance: .; len: 14; d_gene: TRBD1; v_gene: TRBV14; j_gene: TRBJ1-4; CDR3nt: TGTGCCAGCAGCCCGAGACAGGGGCGAGAAAAACTGTTTTTT; CDR3aa: CASSPRQGREKLFF
abundance: .; len: 13; d_gene: .; v_gene: TRBV6-1; j_gene: TRBJ2-1; CDR3nt: TGTGCCAGCAGGGGGTTAGACGGGAATGAGCAGTTCTTC; CDR3aa: CASRGLDGNEQFF
abundance: few; len: 16; d_gene: .; v_gene: TRBV21-1; j_gene: TRBJ2-1; CDR3nt: TGTGCCACCTTACGGGGCAGGCACGGCTTGAGGAGGGAGCAGTTCTTC; CDR3aa: CATLRGRHGLRREQFF
abundance: many; len: 15; d_gene: TRBD1; v_gene: TRBV27; j_gene: TRBJ2-1; CDR3nt: TGTGCCAGCAGGAAGGGACAGAATTACTACAATGAGCAGTTCTTC; CDR3aa: CASRKGQNYYNEQFF
abundance: many; len: 15; d_gene: TRBD1; v_gene: TRBV28; j_gene: TRBJ2-7; CDR3nt: TGTGCCAGCAGCAGGCCCCTACAGGGGTCGTACGAGCAGTACTTC; CDR3aa: CASSRPLQGSYEQYF
abundance: once; len: 15; d_gene: TRBD1; v_gene: TRBV7-3; j_gene: TRBJ2-1; CDR3nt: TGTGCCAGCAGCTCCACCGGGACAGGGGAGAATGAGCAGTTCTTC; CDR3aa: CASSSTGTGENEQFF
abundance: .; len: 15; d_gene: TRBD1; v_gene: TRBV28; j_gene: TRBJ2-7; CDR3nt: TGTGCCAGCTTTGCCGTAACCGGGACAGCCTACGAGCAGTACTTC; CDR3aa: CASFAVTGTAYEQYF
abundance: .; len: 14; d_gene: .; v_gene: TRBV5-1; j_gene: TRBJ2-5; CDR3nt: TGCGCCAGCAGCTCAATCGGTCTGCAAGAGACCCAGTACTTC; CDR3aa: CASSSIGLQETQYF
abundance: .; len: 15; d_gene: .; v_gene: TRBV16; j_gene: TRBJ1-5; CDR3nt: TGTGCCAGCAGCCAGGGGGGATTGGGGCATCAGCCCCAGCATTTT; CDR3aa: CASSQGGLGHQPQHF
abundance: .; len: 15; d_gene: .; v_gene: TRBV20-1; j_gene: TRBJ2-1; CDR3nt: TGCAGTGCTCGAGTCCAGGACAGACCCTACAATGAGCAGTTCTTC; CDR3aa: CSARVQDRPYNEQFF
abundance: many; len: 12; d_gene: .; v_gene: TRBV10-3; j_gene: TRBJ2-1; CDR3nt: TGTGCCATCAGTGACATACCTAATGAGCAGTTCTTC; CDR3aa: CAISDIPNEQFF
abundance: .; len: 14; d_gene: .; v_gene: TRBV7-9; j_gene: TRBJ1-4; CDR3nt: TGTGCCAGCAGCTTGGGCAGTTCCGGGGAAAAACTGTTTTTT; CDR3aa: CASSLGSSGEKLFF
abundance: .; len: 14; d_gene: .; v_gene: TRBV7-3; j_gene: TRBJ2-7; CDR3nt: TGTGCCAGCAGCTTAAATCGGGGGCCGGGCGAGCAGTACTTC; CDR3aa: CASSLNRGPGEQYF
abundance: .; len: 13; d_gene: .; v_gene: TRBV5-1; j_gene: TRBJ2-3; CDR3nt: TGCGCCAGCAGCTCGGACGTAGCAGATACGCAGTATTTT; CDR3aa: CASSSDVADTQYF
abundance: .; len: 14; d_gene: .; v_gene: TRBV20-1; j_gene: TRBJ1-2; CDR3nt: TGCAGTGCTAGGGGCCAGCCCAGTCAATATGGCTACACCTTC; CDR3aa: CSARGQPSQYGYTF
abundance: many; len: 19; d_gene: TRBD2; v_gene: TRBV5-1; j_gene: TRBJ2-6; CDR3nt: TGCGCCAGCAGCCTCCACTCGACTAGCGGGGGGCCGGGGGCCAACGTCCTGACTTTC; CDR3aa: CASSLHSTSGGPGANVLTF
abundance: .; len: 13; d_gene: TRBD1; v_gene: TRBV28; j_gene: TRBJ1-2; CDR3nt: TGTGCCAGTGCGGGGACAGATTTTTATGGCTACACCTTC; CDR3aa: CASAGTDFYGYTF
abundance: many; len: 15; d_gene: TRBD2; v_gene: TRBV5-1; j_gene: TRBJ2-5; CDR3nt: TGCGCCAGCGGATTTAGCGGGGCTCACCAAGAGACCCAGTACTTC; CDR3aa: CASGFSGAHQETQYF
abundance: .; len: 16; d_gene: TRBD1; v_gene: TRBV4-3; j_gene: TRBJ1-1; CDR3nt: TGCGCCAGCAGCCAAATTGAGGGGGCGGCAAACACTGAAGCTTTCTTT; CDR3aa: CASSQIEGAANTEAFF
abundance: few; len: 16; d_gene: .; v_gene: TRBV7-2; j_gene: TRBJ1-4; CDR3nt: TGTGCCAGCAGCCGCGACCGGGGCGGTGCTAATGAAAAACTGTTTTTT; CDR3aa: CASSRDRGGANEKLFF
abundance: few; len: 16; d_gene: .; v_gene: TRBV16; j_gene: TRBJ1-3; CDR3nt: TGTGCCAGCAGCCAAACCCCCTCATGGTCTGGAAACACCATATATTTT; CDR3aa: CASSQTPSWSGNTIYF
abundance: .; len: 13; d_gene: .; v_gene: TRBV29-1; j_gene: TRBJ2-4; CDR3nt: TGCAGCGTTGGGGTGTCTGCAGGGGTGCGGCAGTACTTC; CDR3aa: CSVGVSAGVRQYF
abundance: .; len: 15; d_gene: .; v_gene: TRBV7-9; j_gene: TRBJ1-1; CDR3nt: TGTGCCAGCAGCTTAATGTCCCCCGGGTTCACTGAAGCTTTCTTT; CDR3aa: CASSLMSPGFTEAFF
abundance: many; len: 15; d_gene: .; v_gene: TRBV12-3/TRBV12-4; j_gene: TRBJ2-3; CDR3nt: TGTGCCAGCAGTCCCGCCCGTGCGAGTCCAGATACGCAGTATTTT; CDR3aa: CASSPARASPDTQYF
abundance: .; len: 17; d_gene: .; v_gene: TRBV7-2; j_gene: TRBJ1-3; CDR3nt: TGTGCCAGCAGCTCCTCACCCTTGACCCCCTCTGGAAACACCATATATTTT; CDR3aa: CASSSSPLTPSGNTIYF
abundance: .; len: 17; d_gene: TRBD2; v_gene: TRBV24-1; j_gene: TRBJ2-1; CDR3nt: TGTGCCACCAGTGATCCCCTACTAGCGGGGGGACGGGGTGAGCAGTTCTTC; CDR3aa: CATSDPLLAGGRGEQFF
abundance: .; len: 15; d_gene: .; v_gene: TRBV12-3/TRBV12-4; j_gene: TRBJ2-1; CDR3nt: TGTGCCAGCAGTTTTGAGAAAAGCTCCTACAATGAGCAGTTCTTC; CDR3aa: CASSFEKSSYNEQFF
abundance: .; len: 14; d_gene: TRBD1; v_gene: TRBV5-1; j_gene: TRBJ1-5; CDR3nt: TGCGCCAGCAGCTCAGGGGGCATTAATCAGCCCCAGCATTTT; CDR3aa: CASSSGGINQPQHF
abundance: few; len: 14; d_gene: TRBD1; v_gene: TRBV29-1; j_gene: TRBJ2-6; CDR3nt: TGCAGCGTTCGGACAGGCTCTGGGGCCAACGTCCTGACTTTC; CDR3aa: CSVRTGSGANVLTF
abundance: .; len: 16; d_gene: .; v_gene: TRBV27; j_gene: TRBJ1-6; CDR3nt: TGTGCCAGCAGTTTTCGCAGAATCACGGAAACTTCACCCCTCCACTTT; CDR3aa: CASSFRRITETSPLHF
abundance: .; len: 10; d_gene: .; v_gene: TRBV2; j_gene: TRBJ1-4; CDR3nt: TGTGCCTGTGCCATTGAAAAACTGTTTTTT; CDR3aa: CACAIEKLFF